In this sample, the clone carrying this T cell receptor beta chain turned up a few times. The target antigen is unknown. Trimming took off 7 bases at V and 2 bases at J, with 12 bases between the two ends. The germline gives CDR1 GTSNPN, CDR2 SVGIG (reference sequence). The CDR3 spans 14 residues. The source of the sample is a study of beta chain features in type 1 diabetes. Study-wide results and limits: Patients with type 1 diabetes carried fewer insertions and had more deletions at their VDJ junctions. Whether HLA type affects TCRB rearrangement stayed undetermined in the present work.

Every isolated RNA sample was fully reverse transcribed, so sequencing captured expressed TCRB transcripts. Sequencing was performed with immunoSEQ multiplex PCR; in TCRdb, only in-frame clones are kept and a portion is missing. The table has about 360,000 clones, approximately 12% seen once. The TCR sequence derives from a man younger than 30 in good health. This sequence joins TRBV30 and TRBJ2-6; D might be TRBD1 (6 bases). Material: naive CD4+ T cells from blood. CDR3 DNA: TGTGCCTCCAAGGACAGCCCTGGGGCCAACGTCCTGACTTTC. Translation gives CASKDSPGANVLTF.